A selection of T cell receptor beta chains follows, all from one sample in a study of identical twins. TCRdb fed the 5' RACE reads into MiXCR, producing one record per CDR3 protein. The profile shows 500,000 to 600,000 distinct CDR3 sequences, roughly a fifth of them singletons. This sample was also put to use in a study of T cells expressing NK-cell markers.

The source material was CD4+ T cells sorted from blood. The receptors stem from a woman aged 18-29 years in good health. CDR3s include the opening cysteine and the closing phenylalanine or tryptophan. Each record gives: J gene, V gene, clone size, D gene, CDR3 DNA, CDR3 protein. A D gene is named only where the DNA matches it firmly. Rows may omit the clone size; those that give it use once, few, many or a size class.

TRBJ2-7 TRBV5-1 . . TGCGCCAGCAGAGGCCGGGAAACCCCCCACGAGCAGTACTTC CASRGRETPHEQYF
TRBJ1-5 TRBV12-5 once . TGTGCTAGTGGTTTGGACCGAAGACGTACTGAGAGTGGGGGCAATCAGCCCCAGCATTTT CASGLDRRRTESGGNQPQHF
TRBJ2-2 TRBV6-1 . TRBD1 TGTGCCAGCAGTGAACGACCCGACAGGGCCACCGGGGAGCTGTTTTTT CASSERPDRATGELFF
TRBJ2-7 TRBV5-1 few . TGCGCCAGCAGTAAGACGGGACCCCACGAGCAGTACTTC CASSKTGPHEQYF
TRBJ2-1 TRBV6-5 few TRBD2 TGTGCCAGCAGTTACGGACTAGCCTCCTACAATGAGCAGTTCTTC CASSYGLASYNEQFF
TRBJ2-7 TRBV27 . . TGTGCCAGCAGTTTATTTGTCTCGTACGAGCAGTACTTC CASSLFVSYEQYF
TRBJ2-5 TRBV20-1 few TRBD1 TGCAGTGCTATGGGGACAGGCTCGGGCAAAGTTGAGACCCAGTACTTC CSAMGTGSGKVETQYF
TRBJ1-1 TRBV6-5 few . TGTGCCAGCAGTTCGATCATGGGAGCTTTCTTT CASSSIMGAFF
TRBJ2-5 TRBV5-6 few . TGTGCCAGCAGGAAGGGAAATGGTGAGACCCAGTACTTC CASRKGNGETQYF
TRBJ2-5 TRBV25-1 . . TGTGCCAGCAGTAGCCTCGGCCCCGACGAGACCCAGTACTTC CASSSLGPDETQYF
TRBJ1-4 TRBV29-1 few . TGCAGCGTTGCAGCAGGACTTAATGAAAAACTGTTTTTT CSVAAGLNEKLFF
TRBJ2-7 TRBV20-1 many . TGCAGTGCCAGCCCCGTGGGGCAGCAATTCTACGAGCAGTACTTC CSASPVGQQFYEQYF
TRBJ1-1 TRBV30 . . TGTGCCTGGAGTGGGGTCGTGGCTGAAGCTTTCTTT CAWSGVVAEAFF
TRBJ2-7 TRBV27 . . TGTGCCAGCAGTTTTGGACACCGCTACGAGCAGTACTTC CASSFGHRYEQYF
TRBJ1-1 TRBV3-1 many . TGTGCCAGCAGCCAAGGCACGGGGCAAGCTTTCTTT CASSQGTGQAFF
TRBJ2-6 TRBV12-3/TRBV12-4 few . TGTGCCAGCAGTTTACTAGGGGCAGCTGGGGCCAACGTCCTGACTTTC CASSLLGAAGANVLTF
TRBJ2-2 TRBV5-1 many TRBD1 TGCGCCAGCTCGGACAGGCCTAGCACCGGGGAGCTGTTTTTT CASSDRPSTGELFF
TRBJ2-1 TRBV7-9 few TRBD2 TGTGCCAGCAGCTTAGCGCCCAGCGGGAGCTCGGCCGAGCAGTTCTTC CASSLAPSGSSAEQFF
TRBJ1-1 TRBV7-9 . . TGTGCCAGCAGCCAAACCAGGGCAACTGAAGCTTTCTTT CASSQTRATEAFF
TRBJ2-7 TRBV29-1 few . TGCAGCGTTGCTCTGGGATCCGAGCAGTACTTC CSVALGSEQYF
TRBJ2-1 TRBV9 many . TGTGCCAGCAGCGTAGGTACAGCGGAAGGTGAGCAGTTCTTC CASSVGTAEGEQFF
TRBJ2-1 TRBV7-9 . TRBD2 TGTGCCAGCAGGGTTTCCGGGACTAGAGGGTACAATGAGCAGTTCTTC CASRVSGTRGYNEQFF
TRBJ2-2 TRBV25-1 few TRBD2 TGTGCCAGCAGTGTTAGCGGGAGTGGAGAAACCGGGGAGCTGTTTTTT CASSVSGSGETGELFF
TRBJ1-3 TRBV12-3/TRBV12-4 once . TGTGCCAGCAGTTCCGGACAGATTCTTCAAAACACCATATATTTT CASSSGQILQNTIYF
TRBJ2-1 TRBV6-5 . TRBD2 TGTGCCAGCAGTTACTCCTCGATAGCGGGATCCTACAATGAGCAGTTCTTC CASSYSSIAGSYNEQFF
TRBJ1-6 TRBV6-5 few . TGTGCCAGCAGGGAACGGGGATCACCCCTCCACTTT CASRERGSPLHF
TRBJ1-1 TRBV12-3/TRBV12-4 few . TGTGCCAGCAGTTTTCAGGTTTTAAACACTGAAGCTTTCTTT CASSFQVLNTEAFF
TRBJ1-6 TRBV14 . TRBD1 TGTGCCAGCAGCCGACAGGGGCCATATTCACCCCTCCACTTT CASSRQGPYSPLHF
TRBJ2-2 TRBV11-2 . TRBD2 TGTGCCAGCAGCTTAGTAGGACTAGCGGGAGCCTACACCGGGGAGCTGTTTTTT CASSLVGLAGAYTGELFF
TRBJ2-7 TRBV7-9 . TRBD1 TGTGCCAGCAGCCTAGGGACAGGACACCGTAATGCCTACGAGCAGTACTTC CASSLGTGHRNAYEQYF
TRBJ2-1 TRBV14 . . TGTGCCAGCAGCCCCAGACTAATCCGCCGCAATGAGCAGTTCTTC CASSPRLIRRNEQFF
TRBJ2-7 TRBV12-3/TRBV12-4 once TRBD2 TGTGCCAGCAGCCTCAAAGGACTAGCGGGAGGCGGCCACGAGCAGTACTTC CASSLKGLAGGGHEQYF
TRBJ1-2 TRBV20-1 many TRBD1 TGCAGTGCTTTGGCCGGGACAGAGCTCTATGGCTACACCTTC CSALAGTELYGYTF
TRBJ2-6 TRBV12-3/TRBV12-4 . . TGTGCCAGCAGTTTAGTCCGATACTCTGGGGCCAACGTCCTGACTTTC CASSLVRYSGANVLTF
TRBJ1-3 TRBV18 . . TGTGCCAGCTCTTCCTATCGGAGGGGGTCGGAAAACACCATATATTTT CASSSYRRGSENTIYF
TRBJ2-1 TRBV24-1 many TRBD2 TGTGCCACCAGTGACCCCGCTAGCGGGGGGGCGAACGAGCAGTTCTTC CATSDPASGGANEQFF
TRBJ2-3 TRBV20-1 few . TGCAGTGCTAGAGATCCGGCAGACACAGATACGCAGTATTTT CSARDPADTDTQYF
TRBJ1-5 TRBV20-1 few TRBD1 TGCAGTGCCCCCGGCAAGGGGGCTCAGCCCCAGCATTTT CSAPGKGAQPQHF
TRBJ2-3 TRBV11-2 . TRBD2 TGTGCCAGCAGCTTAGCGCCGGGGGGGGTCGCAGATACGCAGTATTTT CASSLAPGGVADTQYF
TRBJ1-1 TRBV20-1 . TRBD1 TGCAGTGGGATGGGACAGGGGGCTTCAGCTTTCTTT CSGMGQGASAFF
TRBJ1-5 TRBV12-3/TRBV12-4 . . TGTGCCAGCACCCCGACGGGGAATCAGCCCCAGCATTTT CASTPTGNQPQHF
TRBJ2-3 TRBV29-1 . . TGCAGCGTCCGCGGGGCCTATAGCACAGATACGCAGTATTTT CSVRGAYSTDTQYF
TRBJ2-4 TRBV18 few . TGTGCCAGCTCACCGGTCCAACAGTCCTTAGCCAAAAACATTCAGTACTTC CASSPVQQSLAKNIQYF
TRBJ2-2 TRBV20-1 . TRBD2 TGCAGTGCTAGTATAGCGGGAGGGCGCGGGGAGCTGTTTTTT CSASIAGGRGELFF
TRBJ1-2 TRBV7-2 . TRBD1 TGTGCCAGCAGCTTACAAGAAAGGGGGCGGGGCTACACCTTC CASSLQERGRGYTF
TRBJ2-5 TRBV20-1 few . TGCAGTCTAGTCGGGCCGTTGGGAGAGACCCAGTACTTC CSLVGPLGETQYF
TRBJ1-3 TRBV12-3/TRBV12-4 many . TGTGCCAGCAGGGGAACTGCTGGAAACACCATATATTTT CASRGTAGNTIYF
TRBJ2-3 TRBV20-1 . TRBD2 TGCAGTGCTAAGATTGGGACTAGCCTCACAGATACGCAGTATTTT CSAKIGTSLTDTQYF